A selection of T cell receptor beta chains follows, all from one sample in a study of T cell changes during pregnancy in multiple sclerosis. TCRdb's table, derived via immunoSEQ multiplex PCR, lists solely in-frame clones and lacks some. The repertoire holds approximately 47,000 clones, with around 94% as singletons. This specimen consisted of CD4+ T cells from peripheral blood mononuclear cells, obtained in the first trimester of pregnancy. The receptors shown here come from a female donor with multiple sclerosis, enrolled in a pregnancy study. The conserved cysteine and the conserved F or W are not part of the CDR3 here. The order of the fields is V gene, J gene, CDR3 protein.

>TRBV6-5|TRBJ1-5
ASSTRGSNQPQH
>TRBV6-1|TRBJ1-2
ASRDSNYGYT
>TRBV30|TRBJ1-2
AWDTGGRYYGYT
>TRBV5-4|TRBJ2-7
ASSSGSRQNYEQY
>TRBV15|TRBJ1-5
ATSRDPGGHQPQH
>TRBV11-2|TRBJ2-3
ASSLAGGRTDTQY
>TRBV30|TRBJ2-1
AWKDRGGFYNEQF
>TRBV5-1|TRBJ1-1
ASSLPGGANTEAF
>TRBV5-6|TRBJ2-2
ASSFPGAVRELF
>TRBV30|TRBJ1-2
AWSVAQGSYGYT
>TRBV6-6|TRBJ2-3
ASSYSVADTQY
>TRBV11-2|TRBJ1-2
ASSLGGDWGYT
>TRBV5-6|TRBJ1-1
ASSIRSRTEAF
>TRBV19|TRBJ2-7
ASSMSQGYEQY
>TRBV7-2|TRBJ2-1
ASSSATGGREQF
>TRBV5-1|TRBJ2-1
ASSSEQGNEQF
>TRBV5-1|TRBJ2-1
ASGQRNEQF
>TRBV13|TRBJ1-2
ASSSTANYGYT
>TRBV6-1|TRBJ2-4
ASSGKGVTKNIQY
>TRBV19|TRBJ1-2
ASSMISYGYT
>TRBV5-1|TRBJ1-2
ASSAQVSNYGYT
>TRBV18|TRBJ2-7
ASSRTRDRVFGEQY
>TRBV29-1|TRBJ2-3
SVPVLAGSTDTQY
>TRBV5-1|TRBJ2-5
ASSLLAGGQYTQY
>TRBV7-9|TRBJ2-6
ASSSDFSGANVLT
>TRBV5-4|TRBJ2-1
ASSRDPGGGNEQF